Listed below are T cell receptor beta chains from one sample, sequenced in a study of beta chain features in type 1 diabetes. TCRdb keeps only in-frame clones here, not all; method: immunoSEQ multiplex PCR. The data contain hundreds of thousands of clones, roughly an eighth of them seen just once; the ten biggest clones take up about 0.018%. Specimen: naive CD4+ T cells from blood. These TCRs come from a man younger than 30 in good health. Both conserved end residues are part of each CDR3. D genes are given only for firm matches. Clone size is stated in some rows and not others, as once, few, many or a class when expanded.

j_gene: TRBJ1-1
v_gene: TRBV7-9
d_gene: TRBD1
abundance: few
CDR3aa: CASSKRTGEGTEAFF
CDR3nt: TGTGCCAGCAGCAAGCGGACAGGGGAGGGCACTGAAGCTTTCTTT

j_gene: TRBJ1-1
v_gene: TRBV6-5
d_gene: -
abundance: -
CDR3aa: CASTHGGSHLF
CDR3nt: TGTGCCAGCACCCACGGAGGGTCGCACCTCTTT

j_gene: TRBJ2-7
v_gene: TRBV30
d_gene: TRBD2
abundance: few
CDR3aa: CAWSVLRVGTGTSGSHEQYF
CDR3nt: TGTGCCTGGAGTGTACTTAGAGTGGGGACCGGGACTAGCGGGAGCCACGAGCAGTACTTC

j_gene: TRBJ1-2
v_gene: TRBV5-4
d_gene: TRBD1
abundance: few
CDR3aa: CASSLGTGGYTF
CDR3nt: TGTGCCAGCAGCTTGGGGACAGGGGGCTACACCTTC

j_gene: TRBJ2-2
v_gene: TRBV28
d_gene: TRBD2
abundance: -
CDR3aa: CASSLSRAGGRGGELFF
CDR3nt: TGTGCCAGCAGTTTAAGTCGAGCGGGAGGCCGGGGGGGGGAGCTGTTTTTT

j_gene: TRBJ2-5
v_gene: TRBV4-1
d_gene: -
abundance: -
CDR3aa: CASSHRPGETQYF
CDR3nt: TGCGCCAGCAGCCACCGACCGGGAGAGACCCAGTACTTC

j_gene: TRBJ2-1
v_gene: TRBV2
d_gene: -
abundance: few
CDR3aa: CASSSRGGGSEQFF
CDR3nt: TGTGCCAGCAGCAGCAGGGGAGGGGGAAGTGAGCAGTTCTTC

j_gene: TRBJ1-5
v_gene: TRBV7-2
d_gene: TRBD1
abundance: few
CDR3aa: CASSSDRVRNQPQHF
CDR3nt: TGTGCCAGCAGCTCCGACAGGGTAAGGAATCAGCCCCAGCATTTT

j_gene: TRBJ2-3
v_gene: TRBV30
d_gene: TRBD2
abundance: few
CDR3aa: CAWRHPTSVTDTQYF
CDR3nt: TGTGCCTGGAGGCACCCGACTAGCGTCACAGATACGCAGTATTTT

j_gene: TRBJ2-6
v_gene: TRBV19
d_gene: TRBD1
abundance: -
CDR3aa: CASRGTGYSGANVLTF
CDR3nt: TGTGCCAGTAGGGGGACAGGGTACTCTGGGGCCAACGTCCTGACTTTC

j_gene: TRBJ2-5
v_gene: TRBV9
d_gene: TRBD1
abundance: -
CDR3aa: CASSLRQGAPETQYF
CDR3nt: TGTGCCAGCAGCCTCAGACAGGGGGCCCCAGAGACCCAGTACTTC

j_gene: TRBJ2-6
v_gene: TRBV13
d_gene: -
abundance: few
CDR3aa: CASSLDRPGKSSGANVLTF
CDR3nt: TGTGCCAGCAGCTTAGACAGACCCGGAAAAAGCTCTGGGGCCAACGTCCTGACTTTC